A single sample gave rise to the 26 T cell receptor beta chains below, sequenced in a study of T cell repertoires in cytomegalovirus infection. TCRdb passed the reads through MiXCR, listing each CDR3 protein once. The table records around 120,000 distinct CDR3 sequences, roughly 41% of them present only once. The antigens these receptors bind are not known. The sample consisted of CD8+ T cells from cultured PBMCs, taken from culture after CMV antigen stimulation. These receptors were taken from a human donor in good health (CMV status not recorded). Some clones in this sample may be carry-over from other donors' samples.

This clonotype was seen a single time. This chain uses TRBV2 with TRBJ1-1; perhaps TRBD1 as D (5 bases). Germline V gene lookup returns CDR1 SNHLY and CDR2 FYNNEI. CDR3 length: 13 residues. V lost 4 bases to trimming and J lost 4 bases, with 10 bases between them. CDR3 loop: CASSGGAPTEAFF. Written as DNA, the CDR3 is TGTGCCAGCAGTGGGGGCGCCCCCACTGAAGCTTTCTTT. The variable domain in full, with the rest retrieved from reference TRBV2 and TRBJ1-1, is EPEVTQTPSHQVTQMGQEVILRCVPISNHLYFYWYRQILGQKVEFLVSFYNNEISEKSEIFDDQFSVERPDGSNFTLKIRSTKLEDSAMYFCASSGGAPTEAFFGQGTRLTVV.

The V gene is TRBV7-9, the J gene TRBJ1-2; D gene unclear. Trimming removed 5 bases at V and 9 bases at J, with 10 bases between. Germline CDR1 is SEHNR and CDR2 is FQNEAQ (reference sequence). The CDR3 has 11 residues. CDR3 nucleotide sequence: TGTGCCAGCAGCAACGAGACATGCTACACCTTC. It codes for CASSNETCYTF.

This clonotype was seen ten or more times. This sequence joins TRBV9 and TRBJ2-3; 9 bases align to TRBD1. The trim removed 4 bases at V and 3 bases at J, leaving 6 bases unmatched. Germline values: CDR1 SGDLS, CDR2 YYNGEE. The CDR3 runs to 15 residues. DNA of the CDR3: TGTGCCAGCAGCCCATTACAGGGGGCTACAGATACGCAGTATTTT. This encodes CASSPLQGATDTQYF.

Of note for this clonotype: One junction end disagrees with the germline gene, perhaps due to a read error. This chain's CDR3 is CDSSPGGTASTDTQYF. DNA of the CDR3: TGTGACAGCAGCCCAGGGGGGACAGCAAGCACAGATACGCAGTATTTT. The rearrangement joins TRBV12-3 or TRBV12-4 to TRBJ2-3; the D gene is possibly TRBD1 (7 bases). The CDR3 sequence is 16 residues long.

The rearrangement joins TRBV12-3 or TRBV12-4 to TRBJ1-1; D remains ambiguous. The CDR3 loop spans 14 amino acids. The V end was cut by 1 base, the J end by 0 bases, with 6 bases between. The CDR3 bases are TGTGCCAGCAGTTTAGTCTCCGTGAACACTGAAGCTTTCTTT. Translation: CASSLVSVNTEAFF.

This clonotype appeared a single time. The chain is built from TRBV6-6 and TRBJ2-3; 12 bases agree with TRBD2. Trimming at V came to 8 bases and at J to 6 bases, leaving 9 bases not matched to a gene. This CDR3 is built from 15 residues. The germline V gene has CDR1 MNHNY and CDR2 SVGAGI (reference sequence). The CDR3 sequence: CASSVLAGGRDTQYF. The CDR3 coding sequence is TGTGCCAGCTCAGTTCTAGCGGGGGGGCGGGATACGCAGTATTTT.

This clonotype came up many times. The CDR3 sequence: CASSPSGLAGVTDTQYF. The CDR3 DNA reads as TGTGCCAGCAGCCCGTCGGGACTAGCGGGGGTCACAGATACGCAGTATTTT. The V call is TRBV7-7, the J call TRBJ2-3; the match to TRBD2 covers 14 bases. After removal of 5 bases from V and 2 bases from J, the junction contained 6 bases not matched to a gene. The germline V gene encodes CDR1 SSHAT and CDR2 FNYEAQ (reference sequence). The CDR3 is 17 amino acids.

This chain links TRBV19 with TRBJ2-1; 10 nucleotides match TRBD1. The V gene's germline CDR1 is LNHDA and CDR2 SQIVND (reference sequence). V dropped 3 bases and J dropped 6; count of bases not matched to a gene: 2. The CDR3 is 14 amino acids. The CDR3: CASSMGQGSNEQFF. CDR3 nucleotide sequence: TGTGCCAGTAGTATGGGACAGGGGTCCAATGAGCAGTTCTTC.

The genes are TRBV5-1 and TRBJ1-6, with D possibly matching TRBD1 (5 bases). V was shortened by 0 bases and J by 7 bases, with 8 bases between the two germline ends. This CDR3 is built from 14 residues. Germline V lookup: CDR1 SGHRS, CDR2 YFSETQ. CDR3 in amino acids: CASSLGGANSPLHF. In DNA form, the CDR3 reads TGCGCCAGCAGCTTGGGGGGCGCGAATTCACCCCTCCACTTT.

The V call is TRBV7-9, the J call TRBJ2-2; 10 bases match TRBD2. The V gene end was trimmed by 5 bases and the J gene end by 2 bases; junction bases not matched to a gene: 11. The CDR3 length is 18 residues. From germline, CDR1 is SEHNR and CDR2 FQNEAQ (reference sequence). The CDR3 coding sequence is TGTGCCAGCAGCGGAGGGGTGCTAGCGGGGGAAAACACCGGGGAGCTGTTTTTT. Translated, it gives CASSGGVLAGENTGELFF.

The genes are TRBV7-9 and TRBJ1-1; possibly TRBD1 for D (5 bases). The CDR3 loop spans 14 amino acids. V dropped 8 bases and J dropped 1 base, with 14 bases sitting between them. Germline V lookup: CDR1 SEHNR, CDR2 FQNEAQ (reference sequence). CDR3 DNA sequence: TGTGCCAGCCGAAGGCCAGGGACGAACACTGAAGCTTTCTTT. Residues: CASRRPGTNTEAFF.

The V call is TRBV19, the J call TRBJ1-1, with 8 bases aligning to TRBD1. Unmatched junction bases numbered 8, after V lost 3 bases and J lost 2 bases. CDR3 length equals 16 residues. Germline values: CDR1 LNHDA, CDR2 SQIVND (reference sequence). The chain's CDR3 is CASSMEQGDRNTEAFF. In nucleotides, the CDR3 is TGTGCCAGTAGTATGGAACAGGGGGACCGTAACACTGAAGCTTTCTTT.

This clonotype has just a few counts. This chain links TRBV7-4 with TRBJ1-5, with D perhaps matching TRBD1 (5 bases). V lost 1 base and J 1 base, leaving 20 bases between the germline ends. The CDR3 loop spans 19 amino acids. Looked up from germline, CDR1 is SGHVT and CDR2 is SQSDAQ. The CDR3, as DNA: TGTGCCAGCAGCTTAGACTCGTATGCCGGGAACAGGAGCAATCAGCCCCAGCATTTT. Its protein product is CASSLDSYAGNRSNQPQHF.

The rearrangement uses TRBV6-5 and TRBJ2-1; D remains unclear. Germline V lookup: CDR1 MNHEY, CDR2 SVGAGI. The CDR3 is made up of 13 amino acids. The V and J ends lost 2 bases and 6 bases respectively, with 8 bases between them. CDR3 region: CASSYGRSNEQFF. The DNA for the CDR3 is TGTGCCAGCAGTTACGGACGTAGCAATGAGCAGTTCTTC.

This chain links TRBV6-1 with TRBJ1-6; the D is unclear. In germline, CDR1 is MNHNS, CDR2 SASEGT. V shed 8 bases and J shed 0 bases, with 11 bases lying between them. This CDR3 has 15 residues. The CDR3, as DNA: TGTGCCAGCTATAAGTTGAGCTCCTATAATTCACCCCTCCACTTT. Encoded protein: CASYKLSSYNSPLHF.

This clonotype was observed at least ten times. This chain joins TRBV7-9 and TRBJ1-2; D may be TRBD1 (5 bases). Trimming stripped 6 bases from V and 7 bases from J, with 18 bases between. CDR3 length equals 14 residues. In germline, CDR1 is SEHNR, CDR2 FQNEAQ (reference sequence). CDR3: CASSWDEGAFGYTF. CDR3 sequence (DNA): TGTGCCAGCAGTTGGGATGAAGGGGCGTTTGGCTACACCTTC.

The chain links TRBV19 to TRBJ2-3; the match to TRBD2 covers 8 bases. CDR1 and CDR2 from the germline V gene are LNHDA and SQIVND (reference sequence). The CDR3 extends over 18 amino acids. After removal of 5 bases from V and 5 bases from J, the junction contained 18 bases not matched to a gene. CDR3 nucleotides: TGTGCCAGTAGTCGCCCGGGGGGGCCACGATTGGATAGAGATACGCAGTATTTT. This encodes CASSRPGGPRLDRDTQYF.

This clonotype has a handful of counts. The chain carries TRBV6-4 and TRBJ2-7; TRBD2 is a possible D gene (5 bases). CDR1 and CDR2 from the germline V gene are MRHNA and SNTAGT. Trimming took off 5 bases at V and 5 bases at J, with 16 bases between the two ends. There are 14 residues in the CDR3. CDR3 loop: CASSKVAPGNEQYF. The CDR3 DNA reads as TGTGCCAGCAGTAAGGTGGCCCCGGGAAACGAGCAGTACTTC.

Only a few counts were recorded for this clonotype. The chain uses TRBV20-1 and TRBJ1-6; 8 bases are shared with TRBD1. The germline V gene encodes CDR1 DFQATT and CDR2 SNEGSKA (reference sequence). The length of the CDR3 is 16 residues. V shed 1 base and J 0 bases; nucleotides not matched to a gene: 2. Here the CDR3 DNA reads TGCAGTGCTAGAGGGGACAGGAGCTCCTATAATTCACCCCTCCACTTT. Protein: CSARGDRSSYNSPLHF.

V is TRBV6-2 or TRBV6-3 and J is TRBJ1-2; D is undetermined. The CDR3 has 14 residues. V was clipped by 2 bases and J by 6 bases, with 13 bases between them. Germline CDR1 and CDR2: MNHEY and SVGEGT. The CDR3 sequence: CASSYGAPVDGYTF. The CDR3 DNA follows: TGTGCCAGCAGTTACGGAGCCCCTGTGGATGGCTACACCTTC.

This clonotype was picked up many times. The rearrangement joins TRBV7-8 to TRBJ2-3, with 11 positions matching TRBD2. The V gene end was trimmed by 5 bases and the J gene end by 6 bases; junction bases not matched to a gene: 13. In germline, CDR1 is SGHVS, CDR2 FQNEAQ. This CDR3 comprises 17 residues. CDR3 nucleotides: TGTGCCAGCAGCCTGTCCTCTAGCGGGGGGATGGGGGATACGCAGTATTTT. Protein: CASSLSSSGGMGDTQYF.

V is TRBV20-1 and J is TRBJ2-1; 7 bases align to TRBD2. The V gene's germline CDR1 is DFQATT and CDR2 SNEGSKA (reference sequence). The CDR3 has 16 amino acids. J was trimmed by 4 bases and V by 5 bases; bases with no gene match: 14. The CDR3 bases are TGCAGTGCTGAATCCTTAGAGAGGGAGGGTTACAATGAGCAGTTCTTC. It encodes CSAESLEREGYNEQFF.

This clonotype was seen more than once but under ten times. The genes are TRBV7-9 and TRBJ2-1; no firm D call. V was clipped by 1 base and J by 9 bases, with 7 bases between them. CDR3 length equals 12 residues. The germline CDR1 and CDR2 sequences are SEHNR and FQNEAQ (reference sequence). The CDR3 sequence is CASSLDSLEQFF. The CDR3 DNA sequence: TGTGCCAGCAGCTTAGATAGCCTTGAGCAGTTCTTC.

CDR3 in DNA: TGTGCCAGCAGCCGGCAGGATGGCACCTACGAGCAGTACTTC. This sequence encodes CASSRQDGTYEQYF. The chain carries TRBV6-6 and TRBJ2-7; D call uncertain. V lost 6 bases, J lost 2 bases, and 14 bases lay in between. The CDR3 has 14 amino acids. Germline CDR1 reads MNHNY; CDR2 reads SVGAGI (reference sequence).

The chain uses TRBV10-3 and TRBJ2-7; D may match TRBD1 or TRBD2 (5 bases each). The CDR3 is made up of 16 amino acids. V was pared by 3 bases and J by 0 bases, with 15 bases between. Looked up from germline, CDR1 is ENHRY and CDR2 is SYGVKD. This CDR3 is CAISDPFKGSSYEQYF. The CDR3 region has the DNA TGTGCCATCAGTGACCCCTTTAAGGGGAGCTCCTACGAGCAGTACTTC.

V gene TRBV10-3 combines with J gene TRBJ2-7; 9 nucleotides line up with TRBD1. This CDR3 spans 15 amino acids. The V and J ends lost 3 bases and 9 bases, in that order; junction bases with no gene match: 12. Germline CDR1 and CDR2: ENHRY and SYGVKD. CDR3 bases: TGTGCCATCAGTGAAGGAAGGGACAGGGAGGGTCGGCAGTACTTC. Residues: CAISEGRDREGRQYF.